This T cell receptor beta chain was found in a study of CD8+ T cells in alopecia areata. Study-wide context: Treated patients were given oral tofacitinib, which was dosed at 5 to 10 mg twice daily. Affected scalp percentage set treated patients' severity scores. Dosing spanned 6 to 18 months on tofacitinib, then 6 months off drug. Study-level points and caveats: Persistence during tofacitinib was seen for many expanded lesional clones in scalp and blood.

Described treatment: oral pan-JAK inhibitor, 5-10 mg twice daily. Germline CDR1 MGHRA, CDR2 YSYEKL. This CDR3 has 16 residues. Trimming removed 4 bases from V and 7 bases from J, with 19 bases in between. As to this clone: Its matching antigen is unknown.

cDNA serving as the sequencing template came from extracted, reverse transcribed RNA. Generated by immunoSEQ multiplex PCR, the TCRdb table keeps only in-frame clones and is missing some. Seen here are fewer than 150,000 clones, roughly 82% observed once, and the top ten hold roughly 25%. This sequence originates from a human donor with alopecia areata. The genes are TRBV4-1 and TRBJ2-2; D possibly matches TRBD1 or TRBD2 (5 bases each). This specimen consisted of CD8+ T cells sorted from blood, obtained at week 4, from a patient treated with tofacitinib. The CDR3 loop reads CASSPQFGTLGGELFF. In DNA, the CDR3 is TGCGCCAGCAGCCCTCAATTCGGGACCCTGGGCGGGGAGCTGTTTTTT.